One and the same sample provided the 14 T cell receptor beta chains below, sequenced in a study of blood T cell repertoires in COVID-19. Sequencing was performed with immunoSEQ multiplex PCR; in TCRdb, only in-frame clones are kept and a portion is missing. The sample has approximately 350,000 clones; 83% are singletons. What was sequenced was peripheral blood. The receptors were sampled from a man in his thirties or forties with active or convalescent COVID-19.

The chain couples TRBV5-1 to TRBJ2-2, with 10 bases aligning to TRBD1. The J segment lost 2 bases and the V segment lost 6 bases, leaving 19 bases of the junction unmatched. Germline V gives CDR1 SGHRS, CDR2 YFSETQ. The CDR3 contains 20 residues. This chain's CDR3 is CASTDRDRGRSHSNTGELFF. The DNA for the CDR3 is TGCGCCAGCACTGACCGGGACAGGGGACGTAGCCACTCTAACACCGGGGAGCTGTTTTTT.

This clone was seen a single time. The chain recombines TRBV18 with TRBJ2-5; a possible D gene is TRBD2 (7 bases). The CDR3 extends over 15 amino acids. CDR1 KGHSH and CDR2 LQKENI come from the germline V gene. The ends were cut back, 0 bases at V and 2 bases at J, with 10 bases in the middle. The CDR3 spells CASSPPGGRQETQYF. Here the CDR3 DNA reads TGTGCCAGCTCACCACCGGGGGGGCGGCAAGAGACCCAGTACTTC.

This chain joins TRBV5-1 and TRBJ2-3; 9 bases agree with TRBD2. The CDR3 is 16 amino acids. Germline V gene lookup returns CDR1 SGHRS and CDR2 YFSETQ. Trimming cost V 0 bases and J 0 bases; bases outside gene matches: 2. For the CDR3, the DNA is TGCGCCAGCAGCTTGGTAGCGGGGGCGAGCACAGATACGCAGTATTTT. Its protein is CASSLVAGASTDTQYF.

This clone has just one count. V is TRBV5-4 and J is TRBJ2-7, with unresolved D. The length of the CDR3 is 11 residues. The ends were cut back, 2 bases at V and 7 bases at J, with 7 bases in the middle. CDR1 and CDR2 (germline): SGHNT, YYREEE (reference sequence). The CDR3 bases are TGTGCCAGCAGCTTCAGAGGAGAGCAGTACTTC. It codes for CASSFRGEQYF.

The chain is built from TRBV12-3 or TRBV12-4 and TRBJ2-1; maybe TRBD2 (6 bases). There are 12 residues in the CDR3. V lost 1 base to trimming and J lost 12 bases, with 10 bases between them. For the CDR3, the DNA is TGTGCCAGCAGTTTAGTTGCTAGCGCGCAGTTCTTC. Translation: CASSLVASAQFF.

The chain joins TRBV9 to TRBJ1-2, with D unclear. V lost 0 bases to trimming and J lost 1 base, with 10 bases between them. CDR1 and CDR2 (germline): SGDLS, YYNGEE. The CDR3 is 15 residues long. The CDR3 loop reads CASSVGGALNYGYTF. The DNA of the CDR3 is TGTGCCAGCAGCGTAGGCGGAGCCCTTAACTATGGCTACACCTTC.

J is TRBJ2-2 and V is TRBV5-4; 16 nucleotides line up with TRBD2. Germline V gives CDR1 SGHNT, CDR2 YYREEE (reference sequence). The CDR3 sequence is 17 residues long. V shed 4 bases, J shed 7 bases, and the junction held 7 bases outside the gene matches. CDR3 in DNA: TGTGCCAGCAGCCTGGGACTAGCGGGGGGGCAAGTCGGGGAGCTGTTTTTT. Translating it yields CASSLGLAGGQVGELFF.

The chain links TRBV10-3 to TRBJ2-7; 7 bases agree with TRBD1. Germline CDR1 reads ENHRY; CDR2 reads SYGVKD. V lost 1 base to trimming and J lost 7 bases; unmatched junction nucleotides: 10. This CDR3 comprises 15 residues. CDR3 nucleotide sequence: TGTGCCATCAGTGAGTTGACAGGGCTCTCCCCTGAGCAGTACTTC. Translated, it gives CAISELTGLSPEQYF.

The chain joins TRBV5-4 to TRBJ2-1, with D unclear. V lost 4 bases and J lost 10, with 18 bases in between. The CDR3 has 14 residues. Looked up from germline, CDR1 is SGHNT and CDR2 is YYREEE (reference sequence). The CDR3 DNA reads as TGTGCCAGCAGCACAGAAGGTGAGTTTCGGGAGCAGTTCTTC. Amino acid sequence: CASSTEGEFREQFF.

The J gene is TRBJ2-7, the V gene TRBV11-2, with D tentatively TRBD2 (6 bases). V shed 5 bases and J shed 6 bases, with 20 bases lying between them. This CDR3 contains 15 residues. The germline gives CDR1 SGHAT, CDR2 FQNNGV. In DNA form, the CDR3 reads TGTGCCAGCAGCACCGGAAGACTAGGGCGTAGCGAGCAGTACTTC. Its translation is CASSTGRLGRSEQYF.

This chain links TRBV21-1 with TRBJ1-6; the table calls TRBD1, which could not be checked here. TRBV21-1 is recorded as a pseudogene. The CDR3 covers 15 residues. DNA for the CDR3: TGTGCCAGCAGCAAGACAGAGTGTTATAATTCACCCCTCCACTTT. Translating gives CASSKTECYNSPLHF.

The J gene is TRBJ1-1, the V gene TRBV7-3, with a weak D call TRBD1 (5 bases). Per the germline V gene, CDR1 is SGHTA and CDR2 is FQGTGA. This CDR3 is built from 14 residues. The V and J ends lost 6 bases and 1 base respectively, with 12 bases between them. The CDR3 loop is CASSRTGQNTEAFF. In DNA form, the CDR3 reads TGTGCCAGCAGTCGGACCGGACAGAACACTGAAGCTTTCTTT.

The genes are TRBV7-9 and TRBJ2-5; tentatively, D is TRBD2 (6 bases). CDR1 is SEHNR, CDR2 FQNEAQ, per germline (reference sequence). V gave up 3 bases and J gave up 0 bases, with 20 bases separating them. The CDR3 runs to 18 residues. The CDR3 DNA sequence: TGTGCCAGCAGCTTTGGGTCGGCGGGGAGGACATACCAAGAGACCCAGTACTTC. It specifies CASSFGSAGRTYQETQYF. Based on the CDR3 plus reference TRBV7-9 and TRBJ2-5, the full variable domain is DTGVSQNPRHKITKRGQNVTFRCDPISEHNRLYWYRQTLGQGPEFLTYFQNEAQLEKSRLLSDRFSAERPKGSFSTLEIQRTEQGDSAMYLCASSFGSAGRTYQETQYFGPGTRLLVL.

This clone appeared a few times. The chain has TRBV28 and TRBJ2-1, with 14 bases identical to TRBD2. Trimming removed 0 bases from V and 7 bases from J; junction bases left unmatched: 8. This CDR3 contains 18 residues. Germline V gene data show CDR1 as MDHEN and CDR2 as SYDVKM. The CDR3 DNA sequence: TGTGCCAGCAGTTTATGGGGTTTTGGGACTAGCGGGAGTAATGAGCAGTTCTTC. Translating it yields CASSLWGFGTSGSNEQFF.